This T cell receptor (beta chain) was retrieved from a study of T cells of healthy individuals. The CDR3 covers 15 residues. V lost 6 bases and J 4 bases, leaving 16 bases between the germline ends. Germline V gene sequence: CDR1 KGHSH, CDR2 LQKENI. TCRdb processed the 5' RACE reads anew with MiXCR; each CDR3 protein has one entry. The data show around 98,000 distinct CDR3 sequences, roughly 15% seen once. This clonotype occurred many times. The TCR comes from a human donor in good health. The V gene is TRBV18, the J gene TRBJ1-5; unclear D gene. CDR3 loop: CASSPNRQENQPQHF. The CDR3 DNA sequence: TGTGCCAGCTCTCCTAACCGGCAGGAGAATCAGCCCCAGCATTTT.